The clone carrying this TCR beta chain came up a few times. This CDR3 has 14 amino acids. Per germline, CDR1 MDHEN and CDR2 SYDVKM. The V end was cut by 5 bases, the J end by 1 base, with 12 bases between. The sample is drawn from a study of blood T cell repertoires in COVID-19. TCRdb keeps only in-frame clones here, not all; method: immunoSEQ multiplex PCR. Here the sample spans 200,000 to 250,000 clones, 88% being singletons. The V call is TRBV28, the J call TRBJ2-7; TRBD2 might be the D (6 bases). Sample: PBMCs or T cells enriched from blood (not recorded which). The clonotype was recovered from a woman between 50 and 59 years old with acute COVID-19. The CDR3 DNA follows: TGTGCCAGCAGTCCATTAGCGGATTCCTACGAGCAGTACTTC. Protein: CASSPLADSYEQYF.